This TCR beta chain was sequenced during a study of T-cell memory formation after mild COVID-19. TCRdb reprocessed the 5' RACE reads with MiXCR, giving one entry per CDR3 protein. The table lists about 110,000 distinct CDR3 sequences, roughly a sixth of them singletons. Trimming shortened V by 6 bases and J by 2 bases, and 19 bases separated the two germline ends. The CDR3 loop spans 16 amino acids. This clonotype was observed a few times. This rearrangement joins TRBV12-3 or TRBV12-4 to TRBJ2-5; tentatively, D is TRBD1 (6 bases). The sequence came from a man aged 18 to 29 who had mild COVID-19 (a few samples of this study predate the infection). Cell type and time point are not known. The specimen was PBMCs or a T cell subset sorted from them (not recorded which). The chain's CDR3 is CASSRLRGGAQETQYF. Here the CDR3 DNA reads TGTGCCAGCAGCCGCCTGAGAGGGGGAGCACAAGAGACCCAGTACTTC.